These T cell receptor beta chains were read from a single sample in a study of breast tumors, draining lymph nodes, adjacent tissues. MiXCR was run by TCRdb on the multiplex PCR reads, yielding one entry per CDR3 protein. This table holds tens of thousands of distinct CDR3 sequences, about half found once. Material for sequencing was breast tumor tissue. These receptors came from a female donor with breast cancer. Some clones in this sample may be carry-over from other donors' samples. The CDR3 runs from the conserved cysteine through the conserved F or W.

v_gene: TRBV24-1
j_gene: TRBJ2-7
CDR3aa: CATSGPSSYEQYF

v_gene: TRBV18
j_gene: TRBJ2-7
CDR3aa: CASSPPGPTEQYF

v_gene: TRBV20-1
j_gene: TRBJ1-6
CDR3aa: CSASQQGRSPLHF

v_gene: TRBV15
j_gene: TRBJ2-1
CDR3aa: CATRSSPYSGYGNEQFF

v_gene: TRBV20-1
j_gene: TRBJ2-7
CDR3aa: CSASRTGWYEQYF

v_gene: TRBV18
j_gene: TRBJ1-4
CDR3aa: CASSPGTGGVATNEKLFF

v_gene: TRBV7-3
j_gene: TRBJ2-1
CDR3aa: CASSFLAGGNEQFF

v_gene: TRBV3-1
j_gene: TRBJ1-6
CDR3aa: CASSPSPSGSPLHF

v_gene: TRBV20-1
j_gene: TRBJ1-2
CDR3aa: CSARTSGDYTF

v_gene: TRBV29-1
j_gene: TRBJ1-2
CDR3aa: CSVVGSNYGYTF

v_gene: TRBV18
j_gene: TRBJ1-2
CDR3aa: CASSLEGGTQNYGHTF

v_gene: TRBV14
j_gene: TRBJ1-1
CDR3aa: CASSRVSGMGTNTEAFF

v_gene: TRBV9
j_gene: TRBJ1-2
CDR3aa: CASSPQPDREYGYTF

v_gene: TRBV2
j_gene: TRBJ1-6
CDR3aa: CASSEDQGSSSPLHF

v_gene: TRBV2
j_gene: TRBJ1-6
CDR3aa: CASSDRTRTFSPLHF

v_gene: TRBV6-5
j_gene: TRBJ2-7
CDR3aa: CASSSGLAGRGSYEQYF

v_gene: TRBV6-6
j_gene: TRBJ2-7
CDR3aa: CATNHGGGPYEQYF

v_gene: TRBV10-3
j_gene: TRBJ1-5
CDR3aa: CAISGNTNHPYHF

v_gene: TRBV6-5
j_gene: TRBJ2-6
CDR3aa: CASSYSRTGGLSGANVLTF

v_gene: TRBV16
j_gene: TRBJ1-2
CDR3aa: CASSQSGYGYTF

v_gene: TRBV20-1
j_gene: TRBJ2-1
CDR3aa: CSARDFTSDYNEQFF

v_gene: TRBV15
j_gene: TRBJ2-1
CDR3aa: CATSQGTFTEQFF

v_gene: TRBV20-1
j_gene: TRBJ1-5
CDR3aa: CSASVSGSEMETQHF

v_gene: TRBV6-1
j_gene: TRBJ2-7
CDR3aa: CASRNPAYEQYF

v_gene: TRBV7-2
j_gene: TRBJ2-1
CDR3aa: CASTGDPSYNEQFF

v_gene: TRBV20-1
j_gene: TRBJ2-7
CDR3aa: CSARHRASGSYEQHF

v_gene: TRBV20-1
j_gene: TRBJ2-1
CDR3aa: CSASSIRTGVIEQFF

v_gene: TRBV29-1
j_gene: TRBJ1-1
CDR3aa: CSVGGTGLNTEAFF

v_gene: TRBV11-2
j_gene: TRBJ1-2
CDR3aa: CASTLAGSYGYTF

v_gene: TRBV18
j_gene: TRBJ2-2
CDR3aa: CASSPGFTGELFF

v_gene: TRBV28
j_gene: TRBJ2-5
CDR3aa: CASSSTSGMGWETQYF

v_gene: TRBV20-1
j_gene: TRBJ2-3
CDR3aa: CSARDSSGSPSFTDTQYF

v_gene: TRBV11-2
j_gene: TRBJ1-2
CDR3aa: CASSSHRLMDGYTF

v_gene: TRBV12-3/TRBV12-4
j_gene: TRBJ2-7
CDR3aa: CASTPGLAGVGEQYF

v_gene: TRBV9
j_gene: TRBJ2-3
CDR3aa: CASSPSGTPDTQYF

v_gene: TRBV7-9
j_gene: TRBJ2-7
CDR3aa: CASSLRDRSYEQYF

v_gene: TRBV24-1
j_gene: TRBJ2-7
CDR3aa: CATSDTSGWGEQYF

v_gene: TRBV5-4
j_gene: TRBJ1-1
CDR3aa: CASSLEASVLTEAFF

v_gene: TRBV20-1
j_gene: TRBJ2-1
CDR3aa: CSAPSGDYNEQFF

v_gene: TRBV7-9
j_gene: TRBJ2-5
CDR3aa: CASSHLSGLAEKETQYF

v_gene: TRBV14
j_gene: TRBJ2-3
CDR3aa: CASSHWTSGDTQYF

v_gene: TRBV19
j_gene: TRBJ1-4
CDR3aa: CASSKGVRGEKLSF

v_gene: TRBV6-1
j_gene: TRBJ1-2
CDR3aa: CASSESTGENYGYTF

v_gene: TRBV6-1
j_gene: TRBJ1-4
CDR3aa: CASSEAWGQGGSGREKLFF

v_gene: TRBV20-1
j_gene: TRBJ2-5
CDR3aa: CSAEGLAGGPSGTQYF

v_gene: TRBV19
j_gene: TRBJ2-5
CDR3aa: CASSISSGSRLRETQSF

v_gene: TRBV7-9
j_gene: TRBJ1-3
CDR3aa: CASSAEGNPNTIYF

v_gene: TRBV20-1
j_gene: TRBJ2-5
CDR3aa: CSARGTSGKETQYF

v_gene: TRBV5-6
j_gene: TRBJ2-1
CDR3aa: CASSPRSGGSYNEQFF

v_gene: TRBV12-3/TRBV12-4
j_gene: TRBJ1-3
CDR3aa: CASSTGTPSAGNTIYF

v_gene: TRBV20-1
j_gene: TRBJ2-3
CDR3aa: CSAISGFTDTQYF

v_gene: TRBV9
j_gene: TRBJ2-4
CDR3aa: CASTESGLAKNIQYF